The table lists the clone carrying this T cell receptor (beta chain) with a few counts. The antigen is not known. This sample is drawn from a study of cytomegalovirus exposure and HLA in healthy donors. Study-wide results and caveats: The only immune exposure information that was available was CMV serostatus.

A multiplex PCR was run with 60 Vbeta primers and 13 Jbeta primers. Profiling relied on immunoSEQ multiplex PCR, and the TCRdb table lists in-frame clones only, not all of them. The top ten hold 5.5% to 7% of the sample, which has over 110,000 clones, around three quarters seen once. There are 13 residues in the CDR3. J lost 8 bases, V lost 7 bases, and 5 bases had no gene match. Germline lookup yields CDR1 SNHLY and CDR2 FYNNEI. The receptor was isolated from a middle-aged woman in good health and CMV-seropositive. The sample consisted of PBMCs. This sequence joins TRBV2 and TRBJ1-4; 9 bases are shared with TRBD1. The DNA for the CDR3 is TGTGCCAGCACCGGGACAGGGAACGAAAAACTGTTTTTT. This codes for CASTGTGNEKLFF.